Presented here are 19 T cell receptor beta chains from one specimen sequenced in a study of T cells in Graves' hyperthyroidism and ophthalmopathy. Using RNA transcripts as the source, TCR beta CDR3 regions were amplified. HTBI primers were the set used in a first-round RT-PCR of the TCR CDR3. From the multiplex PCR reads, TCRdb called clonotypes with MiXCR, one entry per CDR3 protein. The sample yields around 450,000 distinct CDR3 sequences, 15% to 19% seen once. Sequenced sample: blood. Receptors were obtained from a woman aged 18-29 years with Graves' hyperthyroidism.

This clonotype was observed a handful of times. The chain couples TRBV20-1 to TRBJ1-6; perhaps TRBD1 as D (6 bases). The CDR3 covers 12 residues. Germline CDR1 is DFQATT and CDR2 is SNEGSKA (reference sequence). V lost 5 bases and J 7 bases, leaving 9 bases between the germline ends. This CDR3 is CSASTGNSPLHF. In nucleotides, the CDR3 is TGCAGTGCTTCTACAGGGAATTCACCCCTCCACTTT.

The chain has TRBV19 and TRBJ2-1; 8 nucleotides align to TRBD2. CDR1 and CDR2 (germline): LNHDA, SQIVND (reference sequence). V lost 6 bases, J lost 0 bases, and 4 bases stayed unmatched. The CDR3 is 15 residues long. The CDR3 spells CASRSLAGSYNEQFF. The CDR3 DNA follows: TGTGCCAGTAGAAGTCTAGCGGGCTCCTACAATGAGCAGTTCTTC.

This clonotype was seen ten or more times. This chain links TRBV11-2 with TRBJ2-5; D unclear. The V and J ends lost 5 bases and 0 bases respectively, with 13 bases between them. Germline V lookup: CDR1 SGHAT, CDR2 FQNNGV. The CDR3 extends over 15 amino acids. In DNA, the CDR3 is TGTGCCAGCAGCCTCACACACGGAAACCAAGAGACCCAGTACTTC. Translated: CASSLTHGNQETQYF.

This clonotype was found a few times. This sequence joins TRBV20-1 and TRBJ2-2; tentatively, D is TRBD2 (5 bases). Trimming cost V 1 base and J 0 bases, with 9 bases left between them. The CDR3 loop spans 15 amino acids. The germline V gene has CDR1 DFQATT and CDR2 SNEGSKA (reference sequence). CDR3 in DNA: TGCAGTGCTAGAGTGCTAGCACCGAACACCGGGGAGCTGTTTTTT. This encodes CSARVLAPNTGELFF.

CDR3 nucleotides: TGCGCCAGCAGCCTAGGTCCCACGGGACAGCAAGAGACCCAGTACTTC. Translation gives CASSLGPTGQQETQYF. V is TRBV4-3 and J is TRBJ2-5, with TRBD1 matching over 7 bases. Germline CDR1 LGHNA, CDR2 YSLEER. The CDR3 is made up of 16 amino acids. V was clipped by 4 bases and J by 2 bases; unmatched bases: 10.

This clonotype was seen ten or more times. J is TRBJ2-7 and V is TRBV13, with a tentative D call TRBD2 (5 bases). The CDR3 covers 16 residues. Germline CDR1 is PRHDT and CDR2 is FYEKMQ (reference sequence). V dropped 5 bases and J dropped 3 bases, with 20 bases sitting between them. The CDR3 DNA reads TGTGCCAGCAGCGCGTCGTTAGGGTACAGCGGCTACGAGCAGTACTTC. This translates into CASSASLGYSGYEQYF.

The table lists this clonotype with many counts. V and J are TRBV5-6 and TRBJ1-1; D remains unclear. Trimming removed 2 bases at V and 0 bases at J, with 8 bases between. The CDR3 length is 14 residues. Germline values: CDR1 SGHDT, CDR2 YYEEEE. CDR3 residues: CASSFWLMNTEAFF. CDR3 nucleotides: TGTGCCAGCAGCTTCTGGCTAATGAACACTGAAGCTTTCTTT.

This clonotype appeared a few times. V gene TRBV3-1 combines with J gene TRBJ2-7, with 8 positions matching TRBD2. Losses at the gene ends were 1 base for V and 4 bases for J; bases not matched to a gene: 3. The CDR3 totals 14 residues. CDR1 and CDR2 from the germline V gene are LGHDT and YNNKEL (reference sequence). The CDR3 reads CASSQGIAGYEQYF. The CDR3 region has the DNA TGTGCCAGCAGCCAAGGTATAGCGGGGTACGAGCAGTACTTC.

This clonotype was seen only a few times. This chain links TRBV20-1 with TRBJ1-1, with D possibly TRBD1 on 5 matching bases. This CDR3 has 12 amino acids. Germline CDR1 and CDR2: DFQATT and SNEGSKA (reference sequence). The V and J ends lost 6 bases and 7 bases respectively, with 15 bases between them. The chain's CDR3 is CSAQEEGDEAFF. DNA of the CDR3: TGCAGTGCGCAAGAGGAAGGGGATGAAGCTTTCTTT.

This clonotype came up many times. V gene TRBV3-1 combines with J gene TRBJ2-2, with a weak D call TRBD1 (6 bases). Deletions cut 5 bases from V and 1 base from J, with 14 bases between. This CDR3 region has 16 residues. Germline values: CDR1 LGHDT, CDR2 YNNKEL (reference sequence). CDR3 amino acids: CASSIPQGQNTGELFF. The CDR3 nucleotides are TGTGCCAGCAGCATCCCACAGGGTCAGAACACCGGGGAGCTGTTTTTT. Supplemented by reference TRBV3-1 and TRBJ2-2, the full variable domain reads DTAVSQTPKYLVTQMGNDKSIKCEQNLGHDTMYWYKQDSKKFLKIMFSYNNKELIINETVPNRFSPKSPDKAHLNLHINSLELGDSAVYFCASSIPQGQNTGELFFGEGSRLTVL.

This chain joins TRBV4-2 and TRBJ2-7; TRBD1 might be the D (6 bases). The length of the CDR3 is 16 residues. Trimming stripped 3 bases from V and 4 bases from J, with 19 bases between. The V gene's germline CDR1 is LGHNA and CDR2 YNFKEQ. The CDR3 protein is CASSQAEAVQGYEQYF. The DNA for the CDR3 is TGTGCCAGCAGCCAGGCAGAGGCGGTACAGGGATACGAGCAGTACTTC.

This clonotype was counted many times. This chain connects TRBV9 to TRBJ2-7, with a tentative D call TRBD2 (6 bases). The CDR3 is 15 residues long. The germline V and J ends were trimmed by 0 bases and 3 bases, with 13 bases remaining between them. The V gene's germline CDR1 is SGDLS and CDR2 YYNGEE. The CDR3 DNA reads TGTGCCAGCAGCGTAGGTGGCGGGACGTACTACGAGCAGTACTTC. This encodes CASSVGGGTYYEQYF. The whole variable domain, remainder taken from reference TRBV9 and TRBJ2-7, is DSGVTQTPKHLITATGQRVTLRCSPRSGDLSVYWYQQSLDQGLQFLIQYYNGEERAKGNILERFSAQQFPDLHSELNLSSLELGDSALYFCASSVGGGTYYEQYFGPGTRLTVT.

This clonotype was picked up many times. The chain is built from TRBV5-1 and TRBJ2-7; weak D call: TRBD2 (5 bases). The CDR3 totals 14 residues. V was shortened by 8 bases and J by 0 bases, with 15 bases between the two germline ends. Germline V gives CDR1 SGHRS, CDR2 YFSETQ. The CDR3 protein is CASTPSGYSYEQYF. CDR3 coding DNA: TGCGCCAGTACCCCTTCGGGATACTCCTACGAGCAGTACTTC. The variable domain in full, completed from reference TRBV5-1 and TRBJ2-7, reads KAGVTQTPRYLIKTRGQQVTLSCSPISGHRSVSWYQQTPGQGLQFLFEYFSETQRNKGNFPGRFSGRQFSNSRSEMNVSTLELGDSALYLCASTPSGYSYEQYFGPGTRLTVT.

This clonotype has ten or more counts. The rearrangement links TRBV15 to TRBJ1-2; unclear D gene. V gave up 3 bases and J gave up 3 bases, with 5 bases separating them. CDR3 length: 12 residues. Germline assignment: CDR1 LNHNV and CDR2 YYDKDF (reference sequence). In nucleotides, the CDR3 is TGTGCCACCAGCAGGGCCGACTATGGCTACACCTTC. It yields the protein CATSRADYGYTF.

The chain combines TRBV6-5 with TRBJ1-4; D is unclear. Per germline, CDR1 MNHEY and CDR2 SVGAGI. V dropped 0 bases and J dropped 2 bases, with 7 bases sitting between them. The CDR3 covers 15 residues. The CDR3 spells CASSYSGSTNEKLFF. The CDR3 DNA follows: TGTGCCAGCAGTTACTCAGGGTCGACTAATGAAAAACTGTTTTTT.

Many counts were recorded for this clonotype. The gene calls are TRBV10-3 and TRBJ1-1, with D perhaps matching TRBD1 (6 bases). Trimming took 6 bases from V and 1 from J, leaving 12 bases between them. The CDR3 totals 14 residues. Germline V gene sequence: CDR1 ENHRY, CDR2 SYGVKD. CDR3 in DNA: TGTGCCATCAGACAGGGACAACAGAACACTGAAGCTTTCTTT. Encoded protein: CAIRQGQQNTEAFF.

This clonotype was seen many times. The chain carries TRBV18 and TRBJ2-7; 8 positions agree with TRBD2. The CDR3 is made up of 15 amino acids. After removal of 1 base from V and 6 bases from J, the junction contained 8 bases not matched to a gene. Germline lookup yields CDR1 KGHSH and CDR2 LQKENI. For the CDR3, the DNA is TGTGCCAGCTCACCACGGGGGACTAGGTCTTCCGAGCAGTACTTC. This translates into CASSPRGTRSSEQYF.

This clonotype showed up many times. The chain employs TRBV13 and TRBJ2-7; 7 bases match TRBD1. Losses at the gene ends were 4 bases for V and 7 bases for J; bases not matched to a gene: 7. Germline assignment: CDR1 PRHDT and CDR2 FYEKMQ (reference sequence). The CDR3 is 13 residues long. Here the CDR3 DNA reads TGTGCCAGCAGCTCGACAGGGTTGAGGGAGCAGTACTTC. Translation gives CASSSTGLREQYF.

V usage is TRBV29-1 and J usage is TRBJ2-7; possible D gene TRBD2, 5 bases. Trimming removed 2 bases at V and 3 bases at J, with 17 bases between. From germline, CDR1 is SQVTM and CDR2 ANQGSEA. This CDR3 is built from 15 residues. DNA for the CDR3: TGCAGCGTTGAACTAGCTCAAGACTCAAACTACGAGCAGTACTTC. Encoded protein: CSVELAQDSNYEQYF.